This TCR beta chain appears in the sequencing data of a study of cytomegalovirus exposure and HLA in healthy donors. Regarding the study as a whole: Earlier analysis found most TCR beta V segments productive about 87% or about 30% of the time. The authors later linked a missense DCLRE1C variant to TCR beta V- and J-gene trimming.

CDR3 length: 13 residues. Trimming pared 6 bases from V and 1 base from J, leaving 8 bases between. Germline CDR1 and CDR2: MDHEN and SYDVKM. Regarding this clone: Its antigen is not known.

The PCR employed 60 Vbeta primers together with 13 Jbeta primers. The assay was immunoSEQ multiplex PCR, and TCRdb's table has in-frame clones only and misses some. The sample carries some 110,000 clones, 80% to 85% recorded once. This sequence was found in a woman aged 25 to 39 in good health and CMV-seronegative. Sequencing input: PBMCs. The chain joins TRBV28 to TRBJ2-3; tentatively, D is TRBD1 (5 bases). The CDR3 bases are TGTGCCAGCAGGGAACAGGGCACAGATACGCAGTATTTT. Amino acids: CASREQGTDTQYF.